This T cell receptor beta chain was retrieved from a study of blood T cell repertoires in COVID-19. Study context: Sites in the United States, Italy and Spain provided acute and convalescent COVID-19 samples. In each case, the material was cDNA or gDNA derived from T cells, B-cell-depleted T cells, or PBMCs.

Adults between about 18 and 95 years of age took part from about 24 US areas. Recovered Cohort 3 donors showed two negative PCRs, clearance, or symptom resolution. The CDR3 is 15 residues long. V gave up 3 bases and J gave up 2 bases, with 10 bases separating them. The germline CDR1 and CDR2 sequences are KGHDR and SFDVKD. Only in-frame clones appear in the TCRdb table, and some are missing; sequencing was by immunoSEQ multiplex PCR. The repertoire holds 300,000 to 450,000 clones, with more than 75% as singletons. V and J are TRBV24-1 and TRBJ1-5; a weak D match, TRBD1 (5 bases). The sequence was obtained from a woman aged 25 to 39 who had recovered from COVID-19. The sequenced sample consisted of PBMCs or T cells enriched from blood (not recorded which). The CDR3 nucleotides are TGTGCCACCAGTGATGGAGGGGTTGGCAATCAGCCCCAGCATTTT. Amino acids: CATSDGGVGNQPQHF.